The 9 T cell receptor beta chains given below trace back to one sample, sequenced in a study of CD8 T cells in ankylosing spondylitis. Study-wide points: Ankylosing spondylitis blood appeared to carry a characteristic TCR beta motif of several highly homologous variants.

A single record per CDR3 protein comes from TCRdb applying MiXCR to the 5' RACE reads. The sample contains about 420,000 distinct CDR3 sequences, under 25% of which appear only once. Which antigens these TCRs recognize remains unknown. Sequencing was carried out using blood, either unsorted or a sorted T cell fraction (not recorded which). These receptors all come from a male donor with ankylosing spondylitis.

The chain combines TRBV2 with TRBJ2-1; D remains unclear. Trimming left V 5 bases short and J 5 bases short, with 10 bases between. Germline V gene lookup returns CDR1 SNHLY and CDR2 FYNNEI. The CDR3 spans 13 residues. CDR3 coding DNA: TGTGCCAGCAGTTTCGACACTGACAATGAGCAGTTCTTC. Translated: CASSFDTDNEQFF.

This clonotype has only one observation. The J gene is TRBJ1-5, the V gene TRBV20-1; 8 bases fit TRBD1. CDR3 length: 12 amino acids. V trimming: 5 bases; J trimming: 5 bases; junction bases outside the gene matches: 2. CDR1 is DFQATT, CDR2 SNEGSKA, per germline (reference sequence). This CDR3 is CSAAQGDQPQHF. CDR3 nucleotide sequence: TGCAGTGCTGCACAGGGGGATCAGCCCCAGCATTTT.

This clonotype has more than one count but fewer than ten. This chain links TRBV10-3 with TRBJ1-5; D not resolved. Germline loops: CDR1 ENHRY, CDR2 SYGVKD. The CDR3 runs 13 residues. V lost 11 bases to trimming and J lost 2 bases, with 13 bases between them. CDR3 amino acids: CAVSVQGNQPQHF. The CDR3 region has the DNA TGTGCCGTCTCCGTACAAGGCAATCAGCCCCAGCATTTT.

The chain carries TRBV11-2 and TRBJ2-1, with D possibly being TRBD1 or TRBD2 (5 bases each). The V end lost 1 base, the J end lost 0 bases, and 10 bases lay between the germline ends. The germline V gene has CDR1 SGHAT and CDR2 FQNNGV. The CDR3 length is 16 residues. The CDR3: CASSLVVGDSYNEQFF. The CDR3 DNA reads TGTGCCAGCAGCTTAGTGGTGGGGGACTCCTACAATGAGCAGTTCTTC.

The rearrangement uses TRBV12-3 or TRBV12-4 and TRBJ1-5, with D hard to call. V lost 3 bases to trimming and J lost 8 bases, with 11 bases between them. This CDR3 region has 13 residues. CDR3: CASSFGWTEPQHF. The CDR3 region has the DNA TGTGCCAGCAGTTTTGGATGGACCGAGCCCCAGCATTTT.

This clonotype was recorded a few times. V usage is TRBV6-2 or TRBV6-3 and J usage is TRBJ1-2, with D uncertain. Per the germline V gene, CDR1 is MNHEY and CDR2 is SVGEGT. The CDR3 is 14 residues long. Trimming pared 6 bases from V and 6 bases from J, leaving 17 bases between. The CDR3 DNA follows: TGTGCCAGCAGATTCCGTACGGTAGTAGATGGCTACACCTTC. Translated, it gives CASRFRTVVDGYTF.

Details on this clonotype: The junction departs from the called germline gene at one end, perhaps through a read error. The chain is built from TRBV18 and TRBJ1-1; 7 bases line up with TRBD1. Germline V gives CDR1 KGHSH, CDR2 LQKENI. The CDR3 loop spans 16 amino acids. The CDR3 loop reads CASSPQGSRMNTEAFF. CDR3 DNA sequence: TGTGCCAGCTCGCCACAGGGGTCGAGGATGAACACTGAAGCTTTCTTT. Looking up the rest from reference TRBV18 and TRBJ1-1 gives the full variable domain: NAGVMQNPRHLVRRRGQEARLRCSPMKGHSHVYWYRQLPEEGLKFMVYLQKENIIDESGMPKERFSAEFPKEGPSILRIQQVVRGDSAAYFCASSPQGSRMNTEAFFGQGTRLTVV.

The chain uses TRBV29-1 and TRBJ2-3, with D uncertain. There are 15 residues in the CDR3. Between the trimmed V and J ends, which lost 0 bases and 2 bases, there was a span of 12 bases. Germline-derived CDR1 and CDR2 are SQVTM and ANQGSEA. CDR3 DNA: TGCAGCGTTGAAGATAGCCCGGCAACCACAGATACGCAGTATTTT. Amino acid sequence: CSVEDSPATTDTQYF.

A few counts support this clonotype. The chain carries TRBV5-1 and TRBJ1-5; D not certain. V lost 0 bases and J 0 bases, leaving 4 bases between the germline ends. The CDR3 covers 14 residues. The V gene's germline CDR1 is SGHRS and CDR2 YFSETQ. The DNA for the CDR3 is TGCGCCAGCAGCTTGGACGGTAGCAATCAGCCCCAGCATTTT. Translating it yields CASSLDGSNQPQHF.